This T cell receptor (beta chain) was sequenced for a study of blood T cell repertoires in COVID-19. In the original processing: Nucleated cell counts were estimated from reference gene primer amplification. Data came from immunoSEQ multiplex PCR; TCRdb stores just in-frame clones and leaves some out. V and J calls and clone size are as listed in that table; D and trimming were resolved from the DNA. The data show roughly 330,000 clones, around 86% seen once. V dropped 0 bases and J dropped 5 bases, with 13 bases sitting between them. CDR1 is MNHEY and CDR2 is SVGAGI in the germline V gene. This CDR3 is built from 15 residues.

Sequencing was performed on PBMCs or T cells enriched from blood (not recorded which). The V gene is TRBV6-5, the J gene TRBJ1-1, with TRBD1 as a possible D gene (5 bases). The clonotype was recovered from a woman in her late teens or twenties who had recovered from COVID-19. Written as DNA, the CDR3 is TGTGCCAGCAGTTACTCGACCGGGGGGGAGACTGAAGCTTTCTTT. Its translation: CASSYSTGGETEAFF.